These 14 T cell receptor beta chains were all obtained from the same sample, sequenced in a study of blood T cell repertoires in COVID-19. Sequencing was performed with immunoSEQ multiplex PCR; in TCRdb, only in-frame clones are kept and a portion is missing. The data hold 200,000 to 250,000 clones, with about 87% observed a single time. The sequencing sample was made of peripheral blood. The origin of the receptors is a man between 60 and 75 years old with acute or convalescent COVID-19.

This clone turned up a few times. The chain combines TRBV10-3 with TRBJ1-1; no clear D gene. The CDR3 covers 13 residues. From germline, CDR1 is ENHRY and CDR2 SYGVKD. V was shortened by 7 bases and J by 3 bases, with 12 bases between the two germline ends. DNA for the CDR3: TGTGCCATCAAAGAGGGTAGTGACACTGAAGCTTTCTTT. This sequence encodes CAIKEGSDTEAFF.

The chain uses TRBV5-4 and TRBJ1-1; D might be TRBD1 (6 bases). This CDR3 is built from 14 residues. The ends were cut back, 4 bases at V and 1 base at J, with 11 bases in the middle. CDR1 SGHNT and CDR2 YYREEE come from the germline V gene (reference sequence). The CDR3 loop reads CASSSGQTNTEAFF. In DNA form, the CDR3 reads TGTGCCAGCAGCAGCGGACAGACGAACACTGAAGCTTTCTTT.

This clone was counted once. V gene TRBV5-6 combines with J gene TRBJ1-6, with 9 bases that match TRBD1. Trimming at V came to 0 bases and at J to 3 bases, leaving 4 bases not matched to a gene. Germline loops: CDR1 SGHDT, CDR2 YYEEEE. The CDR3 spans 17 residues. CDR3 sequence: CASSLVQGALYNSPLHF. In DNA, the CDR3 is TGTGCCAGCAGCTTGGTACAGGGGGCCCTCTATAATTCACCCCTCCACTTT. Looking up the rest from reference TRBV5-6 and TRBJ1-6 gives the full variable domain: DAGVTQSPTHLIKTRGQQVTLRCSPKSGHDTVSWYQQALGQGPQFIFQYYEEEERQRGNFPDRFSGHQFPNYSSELNVNALLLGDSALYLCASSLVQGALYNSPLHFGNGTRLTVT.

This clone has a single count. The chain couples TRBV5-4 to TRBJ2-2, with 9 bases identical to TRBD1. The V and J ends lost 4 bases and 3 bases, in that order; junction bases with no gene match: 4. The CDR3 covers 15 residues. Germline CDR1 and CDR2: SGHNT and YYREEE (reference sequence). CDR3 amino acids: CASSPRQGDTGELFF. The CDR3 bases are TGTGCCAGCAGCCCTCGACAGGGGGACACCGGGGAGCTGTTTTTT.

This chain connects TRBV4-1 to TRBJ2-5; 7 bases are a match to TRBD1. The CDR3 spans 17 residues. Germline CDR1 MGHRA, CDR2 YSYEKL. Trimming removed 3 bases from V and 1 base from J; junction bases left unmatched: 11. This CDR3 is CASSQEPGQSFQETQYF. The CDR3 bases are TGCGCCAGCAGCCAGGAGCCGGGACAGTCTTTCCAAGAGACCCAGTACTTC.

This clone was detected only once. In DNA form, the CDR3 reads TGTGCCAGCAGCCCAAGTGGAGGGTTTATCCACGAGCAGTACTTC. Its translation: CASSPSGGFIHEQYF. V and J are TRBV11-3 and TRBJ2-7; D possibly corresponds to TRBD2 (6 bases). The CDR3 runs to 15 residues. V shed 5 bases and J shed 5 bases, with 19 bases lying between them. CDR1 SGHNT and CDR2 YENEEA come from the germline V gene.

This chain uses TRBV7-9 with TRBJ1-2; TRBD1 matches at 9 bases. Per germline, CDR1 SEHNR and CDR2 FQNEAQ (reference sequence). CDR3 length equals 17 residues. V was clipped by 3 bases and J by 2 bases; unmatched bases: 10. In nucleotides, the CDR3 is TGTGCCAGCAGCTTTAGGGAGGACAGGGGATCCAACTATGGCTACACCTTC. This encodes CASSFREDRGSNYGYTF. The full variable domain, with the rest looked up from reference TRBV7-9 and TRBJ1-2, is DTGVSQNPRHKITKRGQNVTFRCDPISEHNRLYWYRQTLGQGPEFLTYFQNEAQLEKSRLLSDRFSAERPKGSFSTLEIQRTEQGDSAMYLCASSFREDRGSNYGYTFGSGTRLTVV.

This clone was counted a few times. This sequence joins TRBV6-5 and TRBJ2-1; tentative D call: TRBD1 (7 bases). CDR1 and CDR2 (germline): MNHEY, SVGAGI. The CDR3 length is 16 residues. Trimming took off 4 bases at V and 5 bases at J, with 18 bases between the two ends. CDR3 sequence (DNA): TGTGCCAGCAGTTTCCGACAGGGACTTAGTCACAATGAGCAGTTCTTC. Protein product: CASSFRQGLSHNEQFF.

This chain links TRBV6-1 with TRBJ1-2; D might be TRBD1 (5 bases). This CDR3 comprises 14 residues. The germline V and J ends were trimmed by 2 bases and 8 bases, with 15 bases remaining between them. Germline loops: CDR1 MNHNS, CDR2 SASEGT. The CDR3 DNA follows: TGTGCCAGCAGTGAAACTGCAGGGATTGAGGGCTACACCTTC. It translates to CASSETAGIEGYTF.

The rearrangement links TRBV3-1 (or the pseudogene TRBV3-2) to TRBJ2-1; TRBD2 matches at 9 bases. There are 15 residues in the CDR3. V was pared by 1 base and J by 5 bases, with 3 bases of the junction left unmatched. Germline V gene sequence: CDR1 LGHDT, CDR2 YNNKEL (reference sequence). CDR3 in amino acids: CASSQGGGGDNEQFF. The CDR3 nucleotides are TGTGCCAGCAGCCAAGGCGGGGGGGGTGACAATGAGCAGTTCTTC.

The chain is built from TRBV28 and TRBJ1-6; D may be TRBD1 (5 bases). Germline V gives CDR1 MDHEN, CDR2 SYDVKM. Trimming took off 6 bases at V and 6 bases at J, with 12 bases between the two ends. This CDR3 spans 14 amino acids. CDR3: CASRPGGGNSPLHF. The CDR3, as DNA: TGTGCCAGCAGGCCGGGGGGGGGTAATTCACCCCTCCACTTT.

This chain joins TRBV4-3 and TRBJ1-1, with TRBD1 matching over 8 bases. The germline CDR1 and CDR2 sequences are LGHNA and YSLEER. Trimming took 3 bases from V and 4 from J; bases not matched to a gene: 4. The CDR3 runs to 14 residues. The CDR3 DNA is TGCGCCAGCAGCCAGACAGGGGAGGTCACTGAAGCTTTCTTT. Encoded protein: CASSQTGEVTEAFF.

The chain joins TRBV7-2 to TRBJ1-1; D is perhaps TRBD1 (6 bases). The CDR3 extends over 14 amino acids. Trimming stripped 2 bases from V and 3 bases from J, with 10 bases between. Germline CDR1 is SGHTA and CDR2 is FQGNSA. The CDR3 bases are TGTGCCAGCAGCTTACAGGGGAAGGACACTGAAGCTTTCTTT. Translation: CASSLQGKDTEAFF.

This clone came up a few times. The V call is TRBV6-1, the J call TRBJ1-5, with D perhaps TRBD1 (5 bases). V lost 10 bases, J lost 6 bases, and 13 bases lay in between. CDR3 length equals 12 residues. Per the germline V gene, CDR1 is MNHNS and CDR2 is SASEGT. The CDR3 DNA follows: TGTGCCACCTGGGGGGGAAGTCAGCCCCAGCATTTT. It codes for CATWGGSQPQHF.